This T cell receptor beta chain was captured by sequencing in a study of blood T cell repertoires in COVID-19. Data came from immunoSEQ multiplex PCR; TCRdb stores just in-frame clones and leaves some out. The top ten hold about 18% of the sample, which has under 75,000 clones, almost 90% seen once. J gave up 4 bases and V 4 bases, and 8 bases lay outside the gene matches. Germline V gene sequence: CDR1 SGHTA, CDR2 FQGNSA. This CDR3 comprises 15 residues. The J gene is TRBJ2-5, the V gene TRBV7-2; 8 nucleotides line up with TRBD1. The sequencing input was peripheral blood. This sequence was found in a woman of 80 years or more with active COVID-19. The DNA of the CDR3 is TGTGCCAGCAGCTCACGGACAGGGTCTGGAGAGACCCAGTACTTC. This gives the protein CASSSRTGSGETQYF.